Each of the 29 T cell receptor beta chains below was sequenced from the same sample in a study of shared clonotypes between healthy human individuals. Produced via immunoSEQ multiplex PCR; TCRdb's table is partial and in-frame only. Of roughly 1,500,000 clones in the sample, approximately 98.5% were seen once. Sequenced input: naive CD4+ T cells sorted from blood. Regarding subset: CD45RA+ positively selected. These receptors all stem from a man aged 25-40 years in good health.

The chain uses TRBV5-4 and TRBJ2-2, with 7 bases that match TRBD2. V lost 4 bases to trimming and J lost 3 bases; unmatched junction nucleotides: 9. The CDR3 loop spans 16 amino acids. From germline, CDR1 is SGHNT and CDR2 YYREEE (reference sequence). CDR3 protein: CASSPLWEGYTGELFF. For the CDR3, the DNA is TGTGCCAGCAGCCCCCTTTGGGAGGGGTACACCGGGGAGCTGTTTTTT.

The chain has TRBV20-1 and TRBJ1-1, with D unclear. The length of the CDR3 is 11 residues. V dropped 3 bases and J dropped 10 bases, with 12 bases sitting between them. Looked up from germline, CDR1 is DFQATT and CDR2 is SNEGSKA (reference sequence). DNA of the CDR3: TGCAGTGCTAGGACCGGCGGTGGAGCTTTCTTT. Its protein product is CSARTGGGAFF.

The V and J genes are TRBV5-5 and TRBJ2-1; 7 bases align to TRBD2. Germline loops: CDR1 SGHKS, CDR2 YYEKEE (reference sequence). The trim removed 1 base at V and 7 bases at J, leaving 11 bases unmatched. The CDR3 length is 16 residues. This CDR3 reads CASSLSTLQGGNEQFF. CDR3 in DNA: TGTGCCAGCAGCTTGAGTACGTTGCAGGGAGGGAATGAGCAGTTCTTC. Together with reference TRBV5-5 and TRBJ2-1, the CDR3 gives the full variable domain: DAGVTQSPTHLIKTRGQQVTLRCSPISGHKSVSWYQQVLGQGPQFIFQYYEKEERGRGNFPDRFSARQFPNYSSELNVNALLLGDSALYLCASSLSTLQGGNEQFFGPGTRLTVL.

The chain recombines TRBV5-1 with TRBJ1-1; 7 bases map to TRBD1. The CDR3 extends over 16 amino acids. Trimming took 3 bases from V and 1 from J; bases not matched to a gene: 9. Germline V gene sequence: CDR1 SGHRS, CDR2 YFSETQ. The CDR3 here is CASSSAGGPRNTEAFF. CDR3 sequence (DNA): TGCGCCAGCAGCTCCGCAGGGGGTCCGAGGAACACTGAAGCTTTCTTT.

The chain employs TRBV27 and TRBJ2-7; D unresolved. Germline CDR1 is MNHEY and CDR2 is SMNVEV (reference sequence). Between the trimmed V and J ends, which lost 4 bases and 3 bases, there was a span of 13 bases. The CDR3 has 14 amino acids. The CDR3 reads CASSYSRINYEQYF. The DNA for the CDR3 is TGTGCCAGCAGTTACTCACGGATTAACTACGAGCAGTACTTC.

The chain employs TRBV10-1 and TRBJ2-1, with TRBD2 matching over 9 bases. Looked up from germline, CDR1 is WNHNN and CDR2 is SYGVQD (reference sequence). The CDR3 is 13 amino acids. The junction had 5 bases not matched to a gene; V was cut back by 5 bases and J by 9 bases. The CDR3 here is CASSPSGNREQFF. The CDR3 nucleotides are TGCGCCAGCAGTCCTAGCGGGAACCGTGAGCAGTTCTTC.

The V and J genes are TRBV9 and TRBJ2-1; 13 nucleotides line up with TRBD2. Germline-derived CDR1 and CDR2 are SGDLS and YYNGEE. The trim removed 0 bases at V and 9 bases at J, leaving 3 bases unmatched. The CDR3 has 15 residues. In DNA form, the CDR3 reads TGTGCCAGCAGCGTAGACGGACTAGCGGGAGCTGAGCAGTTCTTC. It codes for CASSVDGLAGAEQFF.

V and J are TRBV5-1 and TRBJ1-1, with D possibly being TRBD1 (6 bases). V was pared by 0 bases and J by 11 bases, with 17 bases between. The CDR3 has 14 amino acids. Germline V gene data show CDR1 as SGHRS and CDR2 as YFSETQ. The CDR3 DNA sequence: TGCGCCAGCAGCTTGGATTCCGGGGGCGGTAGGGCTTTCTTT. As protein: CASSLDSGGGRAFF.

The chain links TRBV28 to TRBJ1-2, with unresolved D. Trimming took off 3 bases at V and 8 bases at J, with 7 bases between the two ends. Germline V gene sequence: CDR1 MDHEN, CDR2 SYDVKM. The CDR3 is 11 amino acids. This CDR3 is CASSLPGGYTF. CDR3 sequence (DNA): TGTGCCAGCAGTTTGCCGGGGGGCTACACCTTC.

This chain links TRBV5-1 with TRBJ2-7, with a weak D call TRBD1 (6 bases). CDR1 is SGHRS and CDR2 is YFSETQ in the germline V gene. This CDR3 region has 15 residues. V was pared by 4 bases and J by 0 bases, with 14 bases between. This CDR3 reads CASSRMDSVSYEQYF. The CDR3 nucleotides are TGCGCCAGCAGCCGGATGGACAGCGTCTCCTACGAGCAGTACTTC.

CDR3 amino acids: CASSFVGGNEQYF. The CDR3 DNA is TGTGCCAGCAGTTTTGTCGGGGGCAACGAGCAGTACTTC. The chain is built from TRBV27 and TRBJ2-7; D is tentatively TRBD1 or TRBD2 (6 bases each). Trimming removed 3 bases at V and 5 bases at J, with 11 bases between. Germline V gene sequence: CDR1 MNHEY, CDR2 SMNVEV (reference sequence). The CDR3 has 13 residues.

The gene calls are TRBV27 and TRBJ1-2; D is ambiguous. Per the germline V gene, CDR1 is MNHEY and CDR2 is SMNVEV (reference sequence). This CDR3 contains 11 residues. Trimming took 6 bases from V and 8 from J, leaving 10 bases between them. The CDR3 DNA reads TGTGCCAGCAGCCAAACTCTGGGCTACACCTTC. It codes for CASSQTLGYTF.

The chain couples TRBV19 to TRBJ1-3; tentatively, D is TRBD1 (6 bases). Trimming removed 8 bases at V and 4 bases at J, with 15 bases between. Germline CDR1 reads LNHDA; CDR2 reads SQIVND (reference sequence). The CDR3 has 14 residues. CDR3 DNA sequence: TGTGCCAGTGACTCCGGGGGGCTCGGAAACACCATATATTTT. It yields the protein CASDSGGLGNTIYF.

The chain links TRBV2 to TRBJ2-4, with 9 bases identical to TRBD1. The junction had 8 bases not matched to a gene; V was cut back by 8 bases and J by 6 bases. Germline lookup yields CDR1 SNHLY and CDR2 FYNNEI. This CDR3 is built from 14 residues. CDR3 sequence (DNA): TGTGCCAGCCAAACGGACAGGGGATCAAACATTCAGTACTTC. Translation: CASQTDRGSNIQYF.

The chain has TRBV2 and TRBJ2-2; 7 bases match TRBD2. The ends lost 4 bases at V and 7 bases at J; junction bases unmatched: 3. The length of the CDR3 is 13 residues. Germline V lookup: CDR1 SNHLY, CDR2 FYNNEI. This CDR3 is CASSVIAGGELFF. As DNA, the CDR3 is TGTGCCAGCAGTGTCATAGCGGGCGGGGAGCTGTTTTTT.

The chain couples TRBV5-6 to TRBJ2-7; 8 bases fit TRBD2. V dropped 0 bases and J dropped 4; count of bases not matched to a gene: 6. CDR3 length: 15 residues. CDR1 is SGHDT, CDR2 YYEEEE, per germline. CDR3 bases: TGTGCCAGCAGCTTGGGGGTAGCGGGACCGTACGAGCAGTACTTC. Translation: CASSLGVAGPYEQYF.

In regard to this clone: The same CDR3 can be traced to other DNA sequences in this sample. V is TRBV19 and J is TRBJ1-1, with D maybe TRBD1 (6 bases). The V and J ends lost 6 bases and 2 bases respectively, with 10 bases between them. Per germline, CDR1 LNHDA and CDR2 SQIVND (reference sequence). CDR3 size: 13 residues. CDR3 DNA sequence: TGTGCCAGTAGAAGGACAGTCAACACTGAAGCTTTCTTT. Translating gives CASRRTVNTEAFF.

The chain employs TRBV18 and TRBJ1-4; perhaps TRBD1 as D (5 bases). The CDR3 loop spans 15 amino acids. V was cut by 3 bases and J by 3 bases, with 11 bases left in between. Germline lookup yields CDR1 KGHSH and CDR2 LQKENI. The CDR3 is CASSPGRTPNEKLFF. In DNA, the CDR3 is TGTGCCAGCTCACCCGGACGGACACCTAATGAAAAACTGTTTTTT.

This clone has just one count. The DNA of the CDR3 is TGTGCCAGCAGTTTTCGGCCTCACCAAGAGACCCAGTACTTC. It encodes CASSFRPHQETQYF. The V and J genes are TRBV28 and TRBJ2-5; the D is unclear. CDR1 is MDHEN, CDR2 SYDVKM, per germline. The CDR3 is 14 residues long. Trimming removed 3 bases at V and 0 bases at J, with 8 bases between.

The chain is built from TRBV5-4 and TRBJ2-3, with D tentatively TRBD1 or TRBD2 (5 bases each). The V gene's germline CDR1 is SGHNT and CDR2 YYREEE (reference sequence). The CDR3 extends over 14 amino acids. V was shortened by 4 bases and J by 2 bases, with 11 bases between the two germline ends. For the CDR3, the DNA is TGTGCCAGCAGCAGAGGGACGCCCACAGATACGCAGTATTTT. Encoded protein: CASSRGTPTDTQYF.

This chain joins TRBV5-4 and TRBJ2-1; D not resolved. V lost 4 bases, J lost 8 bases, and 10 bases lay in between. This CDR3 has 12 residues. The germline CDR1 and CDR2 sequences are SGHNT and YYREEE (reference sequence). The CDR3 loop reads CASSLPSHEQFF. CDR3 nucleotide sequence: TGTGCCAGCAGCCTGCCATCCCATGAGCAGTTCTTC.

CDR3 bases: TGTGCCAGCTCACGGGAACAGGCCCCAGGGGGTCAGTACTTC. Translated, it gives CASSREQAPGGQYF. The rearrangement joins TRBV18 to TRBJ2-5; 7 bases align to TRBD1. CDR3 length: 14 amino acids. Trimming at V came to 4 bases and at J to 11 bases, leaving 13 bases not matched to a gene. The germline CDR1 and CDR2 sequences are KGHSH and LQKENI.

This chain uses TRBV9 with TRBJ2-1, with 13 bases lining up with TRBD2. CDR1 SGDLS and CDR2 YYNGEE come from the germline V gene. The V gene end was trimmed by 2 bases and the J gene end by 7 bases; junction bases not matched to a gene: 6. This CDR3 comprises 16 residues. CDR3: CASSVGTSGILNEQFF. For the CDR3, the DNA is TGTGCCAGCAGCGTTGGGACTAGCGGGATATTAAATGAGCAGTTCTTC.

The chain is built from TRBV28 and TRBJ2-3; 13 bases line up with TRBD2. This CDR3 spans 15 amino acids. Per the germline V gene, CDR1 is MDHEN and CDR2 is SYDVKM. V was clipped by 6 bases and J by 7 bases; unmatched bases: 7. CDR3 residues: CASSRTSGSLHTQYF. The CDR3 nucleotides are TGTGCCAGCAGCCGGACTAGCGGGAGTTTGCATACGCAGTATTTT.

This rearrangement joins TRBV7-9 to TRBJ1-1; D gene ambiguous. This CDR3 comprises 14 residues. Germline CDR1 and CDR2: SEHNR and FQNEAQ (reference sequence). V was cut by 0 bases and J by 1 base, with 6 bases left in between. The CDR3 sequence: CASSLASGNTEAFF. CDR3 in DNA: TGTGCCAGCAGCTTAGCGTCTGGGAACACTGAAGCTTTCTTT.

To note about this clone: Other nucleotide sequences in the sample specify the same CDR3. V usage is TRBV11-2 and J usage is TRBJ2-1, with 10 bases identical to TRBD2. The CDR3 length is 15 residues. Trimming took 2 bases from V and 6 from J; bases not matched to a gene: 4. Germline CDR1 is SGHAT and CDR2 is FQNNGV. The CDR3 here is CASSLSSGRANEQFF. The CDR3 DNA reads TGTGCCAGCAGCTTATCCAGCGGGAGGGCCAATGAGCAGTTCTTC. The variable domain in full, with the rest retrieved from reference TRBV11-2 and TRBJ2-1, is EAGVAQSPRYKIIEKRQSVAFWCNPISGHATLYWYQQILGQGPKLLIQFQNNGVVDDSQLPKDRFSAERLKGVDSTLKIQPAKLEDSAVYLCASSLSSGRANEQFFGPGTRLTVL.

The chain employs TRBV7-6 and TRBJ1-2; no firm D call. Deletions cut 5 bases from V and 4 bases from J, with 14 bases between. The length of the CDR3 is 14 residues. CDR1 and CDR2 from the germline V gene are SGHVS and FNYEAQ. The CDR3 DNA sequence: TGTGCCAGCAGCGCCTCCATGGCAACCTATGGCTACACCTTC. This encodes CASSASMATYGYTF.

Regarding this clone: The same CDR3 also results from other DNA sequences found in this sample. The chain combines TRBV5-1 with TRBJ2-5; D not certain. This CDR3 comprises 14 residues. Deletions cut 0 bases from V and 1 base from J, with 7 bases between. Germline CDR1 and CDR2: SGHRS and YFSETQ. The CDR3 DNA reads as TGCGCCAGCAGCTTGGGGCTGATCCAAGAGACCCAGTACTTC. This gives the protein CASSLGLIQETQYF.

The V call is TRBV18, the J call TRBJ2-7; 8 bases map to TRBD1. The CDR3 is 15 residues long. V shed 5 bases, J shed 4 bases, and the junction held 10 bases outside the gene matches. Germline-derived CDR1 and CDR2 are KGHSH and LQKENI. As DNA, the CDR3 is TGTGCCAGCTCATCAGGCGGGACAGGAGGATACGAGCAGTACTTC. It codes for CASSSGGTGGYEQYF.